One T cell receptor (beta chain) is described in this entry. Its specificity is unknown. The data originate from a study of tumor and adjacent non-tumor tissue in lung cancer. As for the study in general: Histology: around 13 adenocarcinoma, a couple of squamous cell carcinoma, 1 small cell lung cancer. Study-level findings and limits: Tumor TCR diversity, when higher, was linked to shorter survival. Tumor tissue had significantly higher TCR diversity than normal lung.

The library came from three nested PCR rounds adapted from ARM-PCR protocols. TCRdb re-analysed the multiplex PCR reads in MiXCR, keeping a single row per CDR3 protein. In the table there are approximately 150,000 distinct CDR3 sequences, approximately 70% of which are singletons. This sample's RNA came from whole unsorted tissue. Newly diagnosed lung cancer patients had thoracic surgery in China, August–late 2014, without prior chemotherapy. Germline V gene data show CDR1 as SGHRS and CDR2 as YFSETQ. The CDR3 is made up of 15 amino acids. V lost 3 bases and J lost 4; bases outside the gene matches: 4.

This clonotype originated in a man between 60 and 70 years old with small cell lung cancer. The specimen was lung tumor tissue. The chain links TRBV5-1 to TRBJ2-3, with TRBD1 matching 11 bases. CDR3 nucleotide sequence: TGCGCCAGCAGCTGGACAGGGGGCAGAGCAGATACGCAGTATTTT. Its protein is CASSWTGGRADTQYF.